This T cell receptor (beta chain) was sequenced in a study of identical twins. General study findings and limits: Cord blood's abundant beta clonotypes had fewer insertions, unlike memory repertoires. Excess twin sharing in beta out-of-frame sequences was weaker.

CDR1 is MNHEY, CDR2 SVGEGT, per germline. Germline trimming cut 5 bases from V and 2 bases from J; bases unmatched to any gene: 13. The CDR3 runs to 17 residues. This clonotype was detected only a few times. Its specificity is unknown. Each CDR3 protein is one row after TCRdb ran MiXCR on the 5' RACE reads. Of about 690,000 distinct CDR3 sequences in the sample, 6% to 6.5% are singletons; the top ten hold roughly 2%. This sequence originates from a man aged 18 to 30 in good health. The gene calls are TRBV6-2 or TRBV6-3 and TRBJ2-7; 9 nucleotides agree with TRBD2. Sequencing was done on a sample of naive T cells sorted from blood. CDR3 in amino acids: CASSQPGLAWETYEQYF. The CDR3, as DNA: TGTGCCAGCAGTCAGCCGGGACTAGCTTGGGAGACCTACGAGCAGTACTTC.